The clone carrying this T cell receptor beta chain occurred many times. Its antigen is undetermined. Unmatched junction bases numbered 2, after V lost 4 bases and J lost 5 bases. The germline gives CDR1 SNHLY, CDR2 FYNNEI. This CDR3 spans 13 amino acids. The entry originates in a study of metastatic and nonmetastatic thyroid tumors. Turning to the study itself: A comparison of repertoires was made across blood and tumor or nodule tissue from malignant and benign thyroid patients.

Original methodology: Across clinicopathological groups, CDR3 differences served as the basis for building a distant-metastasis classifier for papillary thyroid cancer. Using MiXCR, TCRdb reanalyzed the PCR reads. The V and J calls reflect TCRdb's pipeline rather than the authors' work. The table has 85,000 to 95,000 clones, about 15% seen once. No treatment had been given to any patient before thyroid surgery. Study results and caveats: Compared with benign nodules, malignant thyroid tumors were reported to have significantly higher TCR beta diversity in both blood and tumor.

The receptor's source is a female donor with papillary thyroid cancer or a benign thyroid nodule (not recorded which). Some clones in this sample may be carry-over from other donors' samples. The sample taken for sequencing was blood. The chain employs TRBV2 and TRBJ2-7; 10 bases match TRBD1. The CDR3 sequence is CASSVGTGDEQYF. Written as DNA, the CDR3 is TGTGCCAGCAGTGTCGGGACAGGGGACGAGCAGTACTTC.